The sequence of this T cell receptor beta chain was determined in a study of T cells of healthy individuals. MiXCR, applied by TCRdb to the 5' RACE reads, yields one record per CDR3 protein. There are 53,000 or so distinct CDR3 sequences in the sample; 14% to 15% occur only once, and about 15% lies in the top ten. The V end was cut by 3 bases, the J end by 2 bases, with 19 bases between. Germline V CDR1 and CDR2: SGHRS, YFSETQ. The length of the CDR3 is 17 residues. The origin of this receptor is a human donor in good health. This chain links TRBV5-1 with TRBJ2-3; a possible D gene is TRBD2 (5 bases). The CDR3 region is CASSWLGDPDFTDTQYF. As DNA, the CDR3 is TGCGCCAGCAGCTGGCTGGGAGACCCCGACTTCACAGATACGCAGTATTTT.